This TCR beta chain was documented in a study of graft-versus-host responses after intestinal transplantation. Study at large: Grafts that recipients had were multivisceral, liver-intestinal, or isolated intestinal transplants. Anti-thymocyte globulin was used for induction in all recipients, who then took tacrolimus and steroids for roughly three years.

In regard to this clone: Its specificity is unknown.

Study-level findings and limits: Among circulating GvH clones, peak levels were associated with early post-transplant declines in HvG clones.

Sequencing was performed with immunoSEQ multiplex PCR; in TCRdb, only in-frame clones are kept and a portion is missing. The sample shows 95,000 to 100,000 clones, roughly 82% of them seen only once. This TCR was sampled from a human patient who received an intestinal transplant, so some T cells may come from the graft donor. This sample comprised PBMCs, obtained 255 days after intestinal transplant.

CDR3 protein: CASSIARTGRNTIYF. The CDR3 DNA follows: TGTGCCAGCAGCATCGCCCGAACCGGCAGAAACACCATATATTTT. The V call is TRBV21-1, the J call TRBJ1-3. TRBV21-1 is annotated as a pseudogene. This CDR3 has 15 amino acids.